This record covers a single T cell receptor beta chain. The target antigen is unknown. The CDR3 is 14 amino acids. Germline V gives CDR1 ENHRY, CDR2 SYGVKD. V gave up 2 bases and J gave up 6 bases, with 13 bases separating them. The data stem from a study of T cells in Graves' hyperthyroidism and ophthalmopathy. Study-wide results and limits: Most thyroid clonotypes with frequency above 0.001 were detected in blood.

Regions amplified from RNA transcripts were the TCR beta CDR3 regions. HTBI primers were employed in a first-round RT-PCR of the TCR CDR3. Using its own MiXCR run on the multiplex PCR reads, TCRdb lists one record per CDR3 protein. The sample shows roughly 500,000 distinct CDR3 sequences, 40% to 50% of them seen only once. The TCR comes from an adult woman with Graves' disease, either hyperthyroidism or ophthalmopathy (not recorded which). Sequencing was done on a sample of peripheral blood or thyroid tissue (not recorded which). The V gene is TRBV10-3, the J gene TRBJ1-2, with a tentative D call TRBD1 (5 bases). This chain's CDR3 is CAISETLRDDGYTF. The CDR3 coding sequence is TGTGCCATCAGTGAGACGTTAAGGGACGATGGCTACACCTTC.